This T cell receptor (beta chain) was documented in a study of tumor-infiltrating lymphocytes in primary liver carcinoma. Germline values: CDR1 MNHNY, CDR2 SVGAGI (reference sequence). With 2 bases removed from V and 7 bases from J, the gap between germline ends came to 15 bases. CDR3 size: 15 residues. This clonotype was recorded at least ten times. Using a constant-region primer together with ProtoScript II reverse transcriptase, TCR beta cDNA was made from 500 ng of total RNA. Libraries covering TCR beta were generated through three nested multiplex PCR rounds (using a slightly modified ARM-PCR). TRBV1-TRBV30 forward primers paired with a C-beta reverse primer were used in the first two PCR rounds, which ran about 11 cycles each. A single record per CDR3 protein comes from TCRdb applying MiXCR to the multiplex PCR reads. Here the sample spans roughly 330,000 distinct CDR3 sequences, 65% being singletons.

Unsorted whole blood yielded blood RNA, and germline DNA was extracted as well. The sequence came from a man between 35 and 55 years old with primary liver carcinoma and hepatitis B virus infection. The chain links TRBV6-6 to TRBJ1-5; tentatively, D is TRBD1 (6 bases). The material sequenced was peripheral blood. This CDR3 is CASSYAWTAWQPQHF. CDR3 sequence (DNA): TGTGCCAGCAGTTACGCATGGACAGCCTGGCAGCCCCAGCATTTT.